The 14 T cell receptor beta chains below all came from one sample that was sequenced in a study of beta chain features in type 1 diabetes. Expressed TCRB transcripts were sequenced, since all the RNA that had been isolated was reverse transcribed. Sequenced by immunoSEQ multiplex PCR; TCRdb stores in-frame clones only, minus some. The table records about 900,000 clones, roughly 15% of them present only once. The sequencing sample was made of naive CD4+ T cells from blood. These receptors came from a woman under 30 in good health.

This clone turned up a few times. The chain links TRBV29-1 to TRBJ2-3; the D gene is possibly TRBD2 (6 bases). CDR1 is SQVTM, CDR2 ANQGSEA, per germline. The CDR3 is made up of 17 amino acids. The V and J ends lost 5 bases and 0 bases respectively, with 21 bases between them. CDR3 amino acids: CSVRSGEAFISTDTQYF. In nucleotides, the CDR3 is TGCAGCGTTCGTTCGGGGGAGGCCTTCATAAGCACAGATACGCAGTATTTT.

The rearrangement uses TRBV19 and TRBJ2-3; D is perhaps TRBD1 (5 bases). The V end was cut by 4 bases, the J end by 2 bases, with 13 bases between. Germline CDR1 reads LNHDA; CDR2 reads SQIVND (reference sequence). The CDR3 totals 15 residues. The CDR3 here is CASSKRAGITDTQYF. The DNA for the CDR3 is TGTGCCAGTAGTAAAAGGGCAGGGATCACAGATACGCAGTATTTT.

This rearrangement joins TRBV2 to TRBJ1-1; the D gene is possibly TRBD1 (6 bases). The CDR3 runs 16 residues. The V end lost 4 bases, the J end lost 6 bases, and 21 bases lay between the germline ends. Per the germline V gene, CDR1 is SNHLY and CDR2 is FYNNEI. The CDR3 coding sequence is TGTGCCAGCAGTGGTTCAGGGTACAGGGTGGTCGCTGAAGCTTTCTTT. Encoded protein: CASSGSGYRVVAEAFF.

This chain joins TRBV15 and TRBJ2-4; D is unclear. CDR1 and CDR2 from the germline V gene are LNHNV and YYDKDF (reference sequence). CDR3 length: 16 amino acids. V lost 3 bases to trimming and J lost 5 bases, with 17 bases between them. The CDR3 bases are TGTGCCACCAGCAGGAGGTTAGCTGCGATCGAAAACATTCAGTACTTC. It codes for CATSRRLAAIENIQYF.

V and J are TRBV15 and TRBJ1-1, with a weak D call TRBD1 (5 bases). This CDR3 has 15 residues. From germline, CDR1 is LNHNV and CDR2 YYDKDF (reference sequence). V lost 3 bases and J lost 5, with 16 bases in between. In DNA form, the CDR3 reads TGTGCCACCAGCAGCGACGGGGGACCGGGGACTGAAGCTTTCTTT. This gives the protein CATSSDGGPGTEAFF.

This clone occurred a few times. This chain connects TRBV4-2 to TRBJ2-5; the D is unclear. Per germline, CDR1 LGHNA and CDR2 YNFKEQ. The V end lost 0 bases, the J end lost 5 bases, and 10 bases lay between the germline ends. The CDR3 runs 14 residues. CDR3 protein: CASSQDLSPETQYF. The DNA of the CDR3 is TGTGCCAGCAGCCAAGATCTGTCCCCCGAGACCCAGTACTTC.

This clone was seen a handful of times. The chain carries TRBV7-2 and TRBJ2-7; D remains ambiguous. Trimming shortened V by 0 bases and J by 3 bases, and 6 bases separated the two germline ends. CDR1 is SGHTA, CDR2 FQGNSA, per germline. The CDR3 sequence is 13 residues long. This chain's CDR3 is CASSLALFYEQYF. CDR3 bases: TGTGCCAGCAGCTTAGCGTTGTTCTACGAGCAGTACTTC.

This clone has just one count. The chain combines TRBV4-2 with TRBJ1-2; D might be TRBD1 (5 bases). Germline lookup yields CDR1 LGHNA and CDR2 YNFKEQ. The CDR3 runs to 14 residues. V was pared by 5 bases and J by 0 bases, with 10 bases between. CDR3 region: CASSLGGANYGYTF. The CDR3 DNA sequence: TGTGCCAGCAGCTTGGGGGGAGCTAACTATGGCTACACCTTC.

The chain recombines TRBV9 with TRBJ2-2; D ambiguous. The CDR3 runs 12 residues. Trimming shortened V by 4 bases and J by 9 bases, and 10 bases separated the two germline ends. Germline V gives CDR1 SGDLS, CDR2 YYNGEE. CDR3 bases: TGTGCCAGCAGCCAAGGTAGCCGGGAGCTGTTTTTT. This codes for CASSQGSRELFF.

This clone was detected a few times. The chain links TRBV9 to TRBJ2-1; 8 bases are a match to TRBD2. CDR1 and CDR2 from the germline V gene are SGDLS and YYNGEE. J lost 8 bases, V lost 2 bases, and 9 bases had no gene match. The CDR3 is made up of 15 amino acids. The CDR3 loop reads CASSVRTSSSDEQFF. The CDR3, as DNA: TGTGCCAGCAGCGTGAGGACTAGCAGTTCGGATGAGCAGTTCTTC.

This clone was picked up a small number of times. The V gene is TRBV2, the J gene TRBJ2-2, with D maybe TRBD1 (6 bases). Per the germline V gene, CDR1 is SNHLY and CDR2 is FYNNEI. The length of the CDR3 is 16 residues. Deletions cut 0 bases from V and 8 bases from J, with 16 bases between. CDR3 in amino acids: CASSEARGGLGGELFF. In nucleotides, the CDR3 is TGTGCCAGCAGTGAAGCGCGAGGGGGTTTAGGAGGGGAGCTGTTTTTT.

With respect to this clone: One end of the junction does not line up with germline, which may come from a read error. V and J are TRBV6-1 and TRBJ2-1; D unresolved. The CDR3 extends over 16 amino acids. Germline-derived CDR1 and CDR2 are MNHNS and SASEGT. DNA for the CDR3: TGTGCCATCAGTGGGTCGCGAGGACCATTATACAATGAGCAGTTCTTC. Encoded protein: CAISGSRGPLYNEQFF.

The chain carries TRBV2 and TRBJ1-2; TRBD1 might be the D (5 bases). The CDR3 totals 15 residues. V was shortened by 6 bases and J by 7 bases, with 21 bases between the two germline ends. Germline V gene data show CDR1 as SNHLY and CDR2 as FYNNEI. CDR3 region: CASRGRTLFDFGYTF. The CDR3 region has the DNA TGTGCCAGCAGGGGTAGGACACTGTTCGACTTTGGCTACACCTTC.

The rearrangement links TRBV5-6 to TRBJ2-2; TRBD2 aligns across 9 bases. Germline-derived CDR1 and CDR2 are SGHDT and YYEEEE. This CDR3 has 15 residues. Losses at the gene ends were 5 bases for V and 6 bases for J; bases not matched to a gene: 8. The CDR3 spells CASSPAGTSSGELFF. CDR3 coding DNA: TGTGCCAGCAGTCCTGCCGGGACTAGCTCCGGGGAGCTGTTTTTT.